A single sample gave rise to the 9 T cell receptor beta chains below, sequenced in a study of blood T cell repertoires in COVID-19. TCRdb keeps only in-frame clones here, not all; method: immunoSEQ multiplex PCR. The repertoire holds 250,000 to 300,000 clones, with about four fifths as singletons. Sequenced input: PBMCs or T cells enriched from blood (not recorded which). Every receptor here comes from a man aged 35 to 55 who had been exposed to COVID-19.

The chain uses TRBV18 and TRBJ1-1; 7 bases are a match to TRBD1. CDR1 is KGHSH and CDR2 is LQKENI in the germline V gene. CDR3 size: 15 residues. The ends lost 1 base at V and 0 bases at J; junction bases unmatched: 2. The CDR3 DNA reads TGTGCCAGCTCACCACAGGGGGCCTTGAACACTGAAGCTTTCTTT. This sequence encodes CASSPQGALNTEAFF.

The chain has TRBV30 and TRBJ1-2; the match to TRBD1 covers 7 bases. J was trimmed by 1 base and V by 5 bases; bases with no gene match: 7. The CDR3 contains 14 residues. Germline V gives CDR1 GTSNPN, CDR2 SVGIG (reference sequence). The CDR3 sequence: CAWETGQINYGYTF. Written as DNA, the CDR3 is TGTGCCTGGGAGACGGGACAGATTAACTATGGCTACACCTTC.

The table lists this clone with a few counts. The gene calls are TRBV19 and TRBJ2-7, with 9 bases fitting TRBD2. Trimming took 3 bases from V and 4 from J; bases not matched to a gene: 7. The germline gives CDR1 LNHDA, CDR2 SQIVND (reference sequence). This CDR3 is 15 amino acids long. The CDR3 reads CASSIVAGVRYEQYF. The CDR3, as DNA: TGTGCCAGTAGTATTGTAGCGGGAGTTAGGTACGAGCAGTACTTC.

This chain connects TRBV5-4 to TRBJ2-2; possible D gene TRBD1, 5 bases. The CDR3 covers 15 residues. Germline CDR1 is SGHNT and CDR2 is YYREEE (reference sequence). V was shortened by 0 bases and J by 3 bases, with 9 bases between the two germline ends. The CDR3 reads CASSLGQGYTGELFF. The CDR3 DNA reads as TGTGCCAGCAGCTTGGGCCAGGGTTACACCGGGGAGCTGTTTTTT.

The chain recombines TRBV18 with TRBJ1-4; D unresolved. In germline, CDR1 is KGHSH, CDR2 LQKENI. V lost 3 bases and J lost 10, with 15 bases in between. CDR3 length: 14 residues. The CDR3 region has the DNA TGTGCCAGCTCACCGAGGAGAGATGAAGGAAAACTGTTTTTT. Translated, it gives CASSPRRDEGKLFF.

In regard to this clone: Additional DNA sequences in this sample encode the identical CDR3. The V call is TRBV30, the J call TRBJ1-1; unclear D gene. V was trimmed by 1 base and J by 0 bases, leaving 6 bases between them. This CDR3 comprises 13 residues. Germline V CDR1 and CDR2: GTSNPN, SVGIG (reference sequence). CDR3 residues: CAWSGQLNTEAFF. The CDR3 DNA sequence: TGTGCCTGGAGTGGACAACTGAACACTGAAGCTTTCTTT.

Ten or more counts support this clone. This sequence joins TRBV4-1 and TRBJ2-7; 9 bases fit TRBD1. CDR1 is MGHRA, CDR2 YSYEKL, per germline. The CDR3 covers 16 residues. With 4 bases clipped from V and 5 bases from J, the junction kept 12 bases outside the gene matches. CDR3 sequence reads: CASSPVETGGHDEQYF. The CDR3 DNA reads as TGCGCCAGCAGCCCCGTGGAGACAGGGGGTCACGACGAGCAGTACTTC.

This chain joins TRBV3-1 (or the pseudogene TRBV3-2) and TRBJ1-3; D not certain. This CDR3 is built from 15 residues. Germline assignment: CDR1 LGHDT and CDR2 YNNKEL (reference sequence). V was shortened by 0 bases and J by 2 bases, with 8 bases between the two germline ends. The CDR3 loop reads CASSQDTVTGNTIYF. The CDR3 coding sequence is TGTGCCAGCAGCCAAGATACGGTTACTGGAAACACCATATATTTT.

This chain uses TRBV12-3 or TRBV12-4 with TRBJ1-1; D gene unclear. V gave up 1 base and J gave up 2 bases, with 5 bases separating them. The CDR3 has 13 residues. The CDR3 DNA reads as TGTGCCAGCAGTTTAGTACTCAACACTGAAGCTTTCTTT. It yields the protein CASSLVLNTEAFF.